This T cell receptor beta chain was observed in a study of blood T cell repertoires in COVID-19. Across the study: COVID-19 samples collected from the United States, Italy and Spain covered acute and convalescent phases. PBMCs, B-cell-depleted T cells, or T cells were the source of the cDNA or gDNA that made up the material.

Original handling: For nucleated cells, counts were estimated from reference gene primer amplification. The repertoire was sequenced with immunoSEQ multiplex PCR; TCRdb's copy has only in-frame clones and lacks some. The V and J calls and clone size come from that table; D and trimming were worked out from the DNA. Here the sample spans under 50,000 clones, more than 75% being singletons. This sequence was found in a man aged 65 to 85 with active COVID-19. The source material was peripheral blood.

The CDR3 protein is CASSQENRGGYGYTF. The CDR3 DNA reads as TGCGCCAGCAGCCAAGAAAACAGGGGGGGTTATGGCTACACCTTC. This rearrangement joins TRBV4-3 to TRBJ1-2; 8 bases are a match to TRBD1. Per the germline V gene, CDR1 is LGHNA and CDR2 is YSLEER. CDR3 length: 15 amino acids. J gave up 5 bases and V 0 bases, and 5 bases lay outside the gene matches.